The clone carrying this T cell receptor (beta chain) appeared a few times. Its antigen remains unknown. Generated by immunoSEQ multiplex PCR, the TCRdb table keeps only in-frame clones and is missing some. The profile shows approximately 160,000 clones, 91% of them singletons. The data are from a study of cytomegalovirus exposure and HLA in healthy donors. Findings of the study overall: It was found in a later analysis that first-cohort TCR clusters tended to co-occur in the roughly 120 validation repertoires. In vitro work confirmed that a few CMV-associated chains recognize CMV antigens. Some public TCRs appeared in many individuals, while most sequences were rare. Cytomegalovirus status was reportedly diagnosed by the classifier with high sensitivity and specificity.

From germline, CDR1 is SEHNR and CDR2 FQNEAQ (reference sequence). This CDR3 contains 12 residues. Trimming left V 0 bases short and J 9 bases short, with 8 bases between. This chain connects TRBV7-9 to TRBJ2-5, with D possibly being TRBD2 (6 bases). The receptor comes from a woman between 18 and 30 years old in good health and CMV-seropositive. The sample comprised PBMCs. CDR3 nucleotide sequence: TGTGCCAGCAGCTTAGCGGGGACTCCCCAGTACTTC. Its translation is CASSLAGTPQYF.